The sequence of this TCR beta chain was determined in a study of beta chain features in type 1 diabetes. Study summary: Across every sample, 85 million to 120 million sorted cells were examined in total.

All of the isolated RNA was reverse transcribed, so expressed TCRB transcripts were sequenced. Produced via immunoSEQ multiplex PCR; TCRdb's table is partial and in-frame only. The profile shows fewer than 900,000 clones, roughly 15% of them singletons. The receptor comes from a woman between 18 and 30 years old in good health. Sequencing used naive CD4+ T cells from blood.

The CDR3 reads CASSLRQGRTGELFF. The CDR3 nucleotides read TGCGCCAGCAGCTTACGACAGGGACGGACCGGGGAGCTGTTTTTT. This chain joins TRBV5-1 and TRBJ2-2, with 7 positions matching TRBD1. This CDR3 region has 15 residues. V gave up 2 bases and J gave up 5 bases; unmatched junction bases: 6. The germline gives CDR1 SGHRS, CDR2 YFSETQ.